Listed here are 7 T cell receptor beta chains from one sample, sequenced in a study of T cell responses to AZD1222 COVID-19 vaccine. Profiled with immunoSEQ multiplex PCR; TCRdb holds only in-frame clones, not every one. This sample yields approximately 110,000 clones, of which more than 70% are seen a single time; approximately 5% belongs to the top ten. The sequences come from peripheral blood, collected on day 0 of AZD1222 vaccination. These receptor sequences come from an adult in good health.

This clone occurred a few times. CDR3 amino acids: CASSSTTDRGLSNEKLFF. The DNA of the CDR3 is TGTGCCAGCAGCTCCACAACCGACAGGGGTCTGTCTAATGAAAAACTGTTTTTT. The V gene is TRBV7-9, the J gene TRBJ1-4; 8 bases are a match to TRBD1. This CDR3 region has 18 residues. Germline V gene sequence: CDR1 SEHNR, CDR2 FQNEAQ (reference sequence). The V segment lost 4 bases and the J segment 3 bases; nucleotides outside the gene matches: 13.

This sequence joins TRBV7-9 and TRBJ2-7, with a weak D call TRBD2 (5 bases). The CDR3 has 17 residues. The germline V gene encodes CDR1 SEHNR and CDR2 FQNEAQ (reference sequence). V was clipped by 3 bases and J by 6 bases, with 24 bases between them. The CDR3 bases are TGTGCCAGCAGCTTGGAATCTCCGGGGTCCCAACGGGGCGAGCAGTACTTC. Translated: CASSLESPGSQRGEQYF.

This chain uses TRBV11-1 with TRBJ1-4; D is uncertain. V lost 0 bases to trimming and J lost 7 bases, with 3 bases between them. CDR1 and CDR2 (germline): SGHAT, FQDESV (reference sequence). The CDR3 runs to 12 residues. The CDR3 loop reads CASSLASEKLFF. The CDR3 nucleotides read TGTGCCAGCAGCTTAGCAAGTGAAAAACTGTTTTTT.

The V call is TRBV6-5, the J call TRBJ1-4; no clear D. Germline V gives CDR1 MNHEY, CDR2 SVGAGI. This CDR3 contains 15 residues. V dropped 0 bases and J dropped 5 bases, with 10 bases sitting between them. This chain's CDR3 is CASSYSGNRNEKLFF. The CDR3 DNA follows: TGTGCCAGCAGTTACTCAGGGAACCGGAATGAAAAACTGTTTTTT.

This clone was counted a single time. The same CDR3 also results from other DNA sequences found in this sample. The V call is TRBV2, the J call TRBJ1-1; D is ambiguous. The CDR3 runs 11 residues. From germline, CDR1 is SNHLY and CDR2 FYNNEI. Trimming left V 3 bases short and J 5 bases short, with 4 bases between. As DNA, the CDR3 is TGTGCCAGCAGTGAGGGAACTGAAGCTTTCTTT. This translates into CASSEGTEAFF.

The chain has TRBV3-1 (or the pseudogene TRBV3-2) and TRBJ2-1; either TRBD1 or TRBD2 may supply D (5 bases each). The CDR3 runs 16 residues. Between the trimmed V and J ends, which lost 5 bases and 3 bases, there was a span of 17 bases. Germline values: CDR1 LGHDT, CDR2 YNNKEL (reference sequence). The CDR3 protein is CASSVAGTLNYNEQFF. CDR3 coding DNA: TGTGCCAGCAGCGTCGCCGGGACCTTGAACTACAATGAGCAGTTCTTC.

The chain carries TRBV2 and TRBJ1-2; 8 nucleotides agree with TRBD1. Per the germline V gene, CDR1 is SNHLY and CDR2 is FYNNEI. V lost 4 bases, J lost 6 bases, and 4 bases stayed unmatched. The CDR3 totals 13 residues. The CDR3 coding sequence is TGTGCCAGCAGTGGCACAGGGGGTAATGGCTACACCTTC. Its translation: CASSGTGGNGYTF.